The 10 T cell receptor beta chains reported below all come from one sample, sequenced in a study of cytomegalovirus exposure and HLA in healthy donors. Primers for the PCR totalled 60 Vbeta and 13 Jbeta. The assay was immunoSEQ multiplex PCR, and TCRdb's table has in-frame clones only and misses some. The table has fewer than 100,000 clones, roughly two thirds seen once. The sample consisted of PBMCs. These receptors originate from a female donor in good health and CMV-seronegative.

The chain couples TRBV6-6 to TRBJ2-7; maybe TRBD1 (5 bases). Germline loops: CDR1 MNHNY, CDR2 SVGAGI (reference sequence). Trimming took off 8 bases at V and 2 bases at J, with 16 bases between the two ends. The CDR3 spans 14 residues. In DNA, the CDR3 is TGTGCCAGCCAACTCGACAGCTTTACCTACGAGCAGTACTTC. This codes for CASQLDSFTYEQYF.

The chain links TRBV30 to TRBJ1-1; the match to TRBD1 covers 11 bases. V was clipped by 0 bases and J by 8 bases; unmatched bases: 5. The CDR3 has 14 amino acids. Germline CDR1 GTSNPN, CDR2 SVGIG (reference sequence). The CDR3 DNA reads as TGTGCCTGGAGTGTGGGACAGGGGGTGACGGAAGCTTTCTTT. Its protein product is CAWSVGQGVTEAFF.

The rearrangement uses TRBV6-1 and TRBJ2-1, with TRBD2 matching over 7 bases. V shed 4 bases, J shed 2 bases, and the junction held 8 bases outside the gene matches. CDR3 length: 16 residues. Germline CDR1 is MNHNS and CDR2 is SASEGT. The CDR3 sequence: CASSARSGSTYNEQFF. The CDR3 coding sequence is TGTGCCAGCAGTGCCCGTAGCGGGTCAACCTACAATGAGCAGTTCTTC.

This clone turned up a few times. The CDR3: CASSYGQGKAYEQYF. The CDR3 coding sequence is TGTGCCAGCAGTTACGGGCAGGGCAAGGCCTACGAGCAGTACTTC. This sequence joins TRBV6-5 and TRBJ2-7, with a weak D call TRBD1 (5 bases). The V gene's germline CDR1 is MNHEY and CDR2 SVGAGI. The CDR3 contains 15 residues. V dropped 2 bases and J dropped 2 bases, with 13 bases sitting between them.

This clone appeared a few times. The chain employs TRBV7-9 and TRBJ2-7; a weak D match, TRBD2 (6 bases). CDR1 is SEHNR and CDR2 is FQNEAQ in the germline V gene (reference sequence). The length of the CDR3 is 13 residues. Trimming removed 4 bases from V and 3 bases from J, with 10 bases in between. The CDR3 sequence is CASSWDSNYEQYF. The CDR3 DNA reads as TGTGCCAGCAGCTGGGACTCCAACTACGAGCAGTACTTC.

The chain combines TRBV27 with TRBJ2-5, with D possibly TRBD1 on 5 matching bases. Trimming pared 3 bases from V and 1 base from J, leaving 12 bases between. The CDR3 is 15 amino acids. CDR1 and CDR2 (germline): MNHEY, SMNVEV (reference sequence). CDR3 protein: CASSLRQGFQETQYF. Written as DNA, the CDR3 is TGTGCCAGCAGTTTGCGCCAGGGATTCCAAGAGACCCAGTACTTC.

The CDR3 DNA sequence: TGTGCCAGCAGTTACTCGAACCGAGGCCCTTTCTCCGAGCAGTACTTC. This translates into CASSYSNRGPFSEQYF. The rearrangement joins TRBV6-6 to TRBJ2-7; D is unresolved. CDR1 MNHNY and CDR2 SVGAGI come from the germline V gene (reference sequence). This CDR3 is built from 16 residues. V gave up 0 bases and J gave up 6 bases, with 18 bases separating them.

This rearrangement joins TRBV30 to TRBJ2-1; D not certain. V was pared by 1 base and J by 4 bases, with 5 bases between. The germline V gene has CDR1 GTSNPN and CDR2 SVGIG (reference sequence). The CDR3 runs to 12 residues. The CDR3 coding sequence is TGTGCCTGGAGTGCCGTGTACAATGAGCAGTTCTTC. It encodes CAWSAVYNEQFF.

The V and J genes are TRBV11-2 and TRBJ2-7; 7 bases match TRBD1. CDR3 length: 13 amino acids. From germline, CDR1 is SGHAT and CDR2 FQNNGV. The V gene end was trimmed by 4 bases and the J gene end by 4 bases; junction bases not matched to a gene: 4. The DNA of the CDR3 is TGTGCCAGCAGCTCCGACAGGGTTTACGAGCAGTACTTC. It is translated as CASSSDRVYEQYF. Together with reference TRBV11-2 and TRBJ2-7, the CDR3 gives the full variable domain: EAGVAQSPRYKIIEKRQSVAFWCNPISGHATLYWYQQILGQGPKLLIQFQNNGVVDDSQLPKDRFSAERLKGVDSTLKIQPAKLEDSAVYLCASSSDRVYEQYFGPGTRLTVT.

In this sample, this clone turned up once. Here the CDR3 DNA reads TGTGCCAGCAGCTGGGGACACGGGGATACGCAGTATTTT. This translates into CASSWGHGDTQYF. V is TRBV7-3 and J is TRBJ2-3, with D perhaps TRBD1 (6 bases). The V end was cut by 4 bases, the J end by 6 bases, with 11 bases between. This CDR3 comprises 13 residues. Germline CDR1 and CDR2: SGHTA and FQGTGA.